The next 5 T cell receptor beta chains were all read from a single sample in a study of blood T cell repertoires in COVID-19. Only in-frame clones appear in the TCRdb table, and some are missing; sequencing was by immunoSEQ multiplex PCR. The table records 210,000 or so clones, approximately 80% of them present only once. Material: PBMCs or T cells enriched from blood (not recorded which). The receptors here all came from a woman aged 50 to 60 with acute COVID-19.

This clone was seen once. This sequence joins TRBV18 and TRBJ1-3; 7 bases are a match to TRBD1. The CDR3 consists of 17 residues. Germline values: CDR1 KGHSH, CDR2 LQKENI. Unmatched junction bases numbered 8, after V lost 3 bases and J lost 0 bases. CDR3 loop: CASSPTGPTSSGNTIYF. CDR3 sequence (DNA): TGTGCCAGCTCACCGACAGGGCCGACCAGCTCTGGAAACACCATATATTTT.

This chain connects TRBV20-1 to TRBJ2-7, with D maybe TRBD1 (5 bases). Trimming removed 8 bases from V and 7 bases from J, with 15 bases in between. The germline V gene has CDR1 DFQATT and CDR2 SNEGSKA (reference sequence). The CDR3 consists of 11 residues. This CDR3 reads CSPKTAEEQYF. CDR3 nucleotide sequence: TGCAGTCCCAAGACAGCTGAGGAGCAGTACTTC.

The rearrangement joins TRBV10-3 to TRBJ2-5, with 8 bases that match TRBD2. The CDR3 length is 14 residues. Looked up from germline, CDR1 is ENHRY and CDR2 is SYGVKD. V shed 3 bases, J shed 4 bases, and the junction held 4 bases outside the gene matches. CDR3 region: CAISDPLAGETQYF. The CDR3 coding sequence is TGTGCCATCAGTGACCCTCTAGCGGGAGAGACCCAGTACTTC.

CDR3: CATSGYQETQYF. The DNA of the CDR3 is TGTGCCACCAGCGGCTACCAAGAGACCCAGTACTTC. The chain is built from TRBV15 and TRBJ2-5; D not resolved. The CDR3 length is 12 residues. V lost 5 bases to trimming and J lost 0 bases, with 4 bases between them. CDR1 and CDR2 from the germline V gene are LNHNV and YYDKDF (reference sequence).

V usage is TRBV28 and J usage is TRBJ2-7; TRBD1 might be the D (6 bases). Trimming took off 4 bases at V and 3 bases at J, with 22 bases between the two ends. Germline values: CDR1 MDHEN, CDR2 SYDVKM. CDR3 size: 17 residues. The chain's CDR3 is CASSSPMGALTVYEQYF. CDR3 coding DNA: TGTGCCAGCAGTTCCCCGATGGGGGCCCTAACAGTCTACGAGCAGTACTTC.